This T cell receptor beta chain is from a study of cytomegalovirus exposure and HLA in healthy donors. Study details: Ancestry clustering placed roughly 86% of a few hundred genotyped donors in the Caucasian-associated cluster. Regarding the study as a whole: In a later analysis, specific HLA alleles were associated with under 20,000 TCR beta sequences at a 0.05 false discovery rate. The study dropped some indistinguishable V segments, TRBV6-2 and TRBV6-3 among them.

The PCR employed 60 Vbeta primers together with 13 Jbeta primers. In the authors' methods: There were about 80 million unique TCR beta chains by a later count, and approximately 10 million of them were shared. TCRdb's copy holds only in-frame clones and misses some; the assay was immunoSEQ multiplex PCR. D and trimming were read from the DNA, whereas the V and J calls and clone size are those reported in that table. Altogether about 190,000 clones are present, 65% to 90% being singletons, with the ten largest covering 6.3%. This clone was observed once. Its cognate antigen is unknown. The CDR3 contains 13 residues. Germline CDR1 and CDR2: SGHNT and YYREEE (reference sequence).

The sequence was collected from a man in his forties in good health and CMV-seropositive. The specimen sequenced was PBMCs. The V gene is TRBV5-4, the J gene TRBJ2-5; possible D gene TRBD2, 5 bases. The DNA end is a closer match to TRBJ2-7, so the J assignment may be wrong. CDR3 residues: CASSLEGAYEQYF. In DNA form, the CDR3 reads TGTGCCAGCAGCTTGGAGGGAGCCTACGAGCAGTACTTC.